This T cell receptor (beta chain) was captured by sequencing in a study of response to subunit inactivated influenza vaccine. TCRdb reprocessed the RT-PCR reads via MiXCR and lists one record per CDR3 protein. The sample yields 650,000 or so distinct CDR3 sequences, 12% to 15% seen once. Concerning this clonotype itself: The antigen remains unidentified.

Whole-study findings and limits: A suggestion made by the authors is that each seasonal influenza vaccination recruits few new T cells.

Germline V CDR1 and CDR2: MRHNA, SNTAGT. This CDR3 comprises 15 residues. Trimming took off 0 bases at V and 4 bases at J, with 9 bases between the two ends. The sequence was obtained from a man between 50 and 59 years old who received an inactivated influenza vaccine. The input for sequencing was PBMCs from blood, taken about 14 days before vaccination. The gene calls are TRBV6-4 and TRBJ2-2; D uncertain. CDR3 protein: CASSDSRSTTGELFF. CDR3 nucleotides: TGTGCCAGCAGTGACTCGCGTTCAACCACCGGGGAGCTGTTTTTT.